A selection of T cell receptor beta chains follows, all from one sample in a study of cytomegalovirus exposure and HLA in healthy donors. TCRdb keeps only in-frame clones here, not all; method: immunoSEQ multiplex PCR. The repertoire holds about 130,000 clones, with roughly 83% as singletons. Input material: PBMCs. These receptor sequences come from a girl aged 2 to 9 in good health and CMV-seronegative. Both conserved end residues are trimmed from each CDR3. Fields, in order: D gene, V gene, CDR3 protein. A D gene is named only where the DNA matches it firmly.

d_gene: .
v_gene: TRBV6-4
CDR3aa: ASSDSWEGRANYGYT

d_gene: .
v_gene: TRBV7-8
CDR3aa: ASSEEGPPKHT

d_gene: .
v_gene: TRBV7-8
CDR3aa: ASSPMTRGGYT

d_gene: TRBD1
v_gene: TRBV6-4
CDR3aa: ASSEQGTNTDTQY

d_gene: .
v_gene: TRBV7-3
CDR3aa: ASSLRAGLGYEQY

d_gene: .
v_gene: TRBV11-2
CDR3aa: ASSSASGRLNYGYT

d_gene: TRBD2
v_gene: TRBV27
CDR3aa: ASSSGTLTDTQY

d_gene: TRBD1
v_gene: TRBV15
CDR3aa: ATSADQGDYNEQF

d_gene: TRBD1
v_gene: TRBV14
CDR3aa: ASSPQGAPLLYGYT

d_gene: TRBD1
v_gene: TRBV4-3
CDR3aa: ASSQDLSRGTGGPPLH

d_gene: .
v_gene: TRBV5-1
CDR3aa: ASSLEGGVNTEAF

d_gene: TRBD1
v_gene: TRBV5-1
CDR3aa: ASSLQGPTYEQY

d_gene: TRBD2
v_gene: TRBV19
CDR3aa: AIPAKAGEYFVTDTQY

d_gene: .
v_gene: TRBV5-6
CDR3aa: ASSFHQGSTDTQY

d_gene: .
v_gene: TRBV5-4
CDR3aa: ASSLAQGTYGYT

d_gene: TRBD1
v_gene: TRBV7-6
CDR3aa: ASSPRQGRRETQY